Shown below are 27 T cell receptor beta chains from a single sample sequenced in a study of cytomegalovirus exposure and HLA in healthy donors. The study ran its PCR with 60 Vbeta and 13 Jbeta primers. Only in-frame clones appear in the TCRdb table, and some are missing; sequencing was by immunoSEQ multiplex PCR. Among 150,000 to 200,000 clones, roughly four fifths were seen once, and the ten largest hold 4.8%. The sample consisted of PBMCs. The receptor set was obtained from a girl aged 10 to 17 in good health and CMV-seropositive.

This chain connects TRBV28 to TRBJ1-1; no reliable D call. The ends were cut back, 3 bases at V and 1 base at J, with 24 bases in the middle. Germline V gene sequence: CDR1 MDHEN, CDR2 SYDVKM. The CDR3 has 19 residues. Written as DNA, the CDR3 is TGTGCCAGCAGTTTCAGTTTCGGAGTGAAGAGGGCCGCGAACACTGAAGCTTTCTTT. Amino acids: CASSFSFGVKRAANTEAFF.

This chain links TRBV9 with TRBJ2-1; D possibly corresponds to TRBD2 (5 bases). The V and J ends lost 4 bases and 7 bases respectively, with 18 bases between them. Germline V gives CDR1 SGDLS, CDR2 YYNGEE. The CDR3 contains 15 residues. The CDR3 DNA reads as TGTGCCAGCAGCCGAAGAGCTACCGAGGGAAATGAGCAGTTCTTC. Its protein product is CASSRRATEGNEQFF.

The chain has TRBV7-6 and TRBJ2-2; no clear D gene. This CDR3 has 14 amino acids. CDR1 SGHVS and CDR2 FNYEAQ come from the germline V gene. V shed 4 bases and J shed 2 bases, with 8 bases lying between them. In nucleotides, the CDR3 is TGTGCCAGCAGCTCGTTACAAAACACCGGGGAGCTGTTTTTT. This encodes CASSSLQNTGELFF.

The V call is TRBV7-8, the J call TRBJ2-7; a possible D gene is TRBD2 (6 bases). The V gene's germline CDR1 is SGHVS and CDR2 FQNEAQ. The CDR3 has 18 residues. V lost 1 base to trimming and J lost 4 bases, with 23 bases between them. The CDR3 DNA follows: TGTGCCAGCAGCTTAGATCGAGTAGGCGGGATTCGGGGGTACGAGCAGTACTTC. Amino acids: CASSLDRVGGIRGYEQYF. Variable domain in full (rest from reference TRBV7-8 and TRBJ2-7): GAGVSQSPRYKVAKRGQDVALRCDPISGHVSLFWYQQALGQGPEFLTYFQNEAQLDKSGLPSDRFFAERPEGSVSTLKIQRTQQEDSAVYLCASSLDRVGGIRGYEQYFGPGTRLTVT.

The V gene is TRBV19, the J gene TRBJ1-3; D remains unclear. V lost 2 bases, J lost 2 bases, and 10 bases lay in between. Germline CDR1 LNHDA, CDR2 SQIVND (reference sequence). CDR3 size: 15 residues. For the CDR3, the DNA is TGTGCCAGTAGTATATCGGAGAGGGCTGGAAACACCATATATTTT. It translates to CASSISERAGNTIYF.

The chain carries TRBV5-6 and TRBJ2-1; TRBD2 matches at 13 bases. Germline lookup yields CDR1 SGHDT and CDR2 YYEEEE. V was clipped by 2 bases and J by 4 bases; unmatched bases: 3. This CDR3 comprises 16 residues. CDR3 sequence: CASSFWTSGGYNEQFF. The CDR3 nucleotides are TGTGCCAGCAGCTTCTGGACTAGCGGGGGATACAATGAGCAGTTCTTC.

The rearrangement links TRBV9 to TRBJ2-5, with D tentatively TRBD2 (6 bases). Trimming pared 0 bases from V and 5 bases from J, leaving 11 bases between. The CDR3 is 14 residues long. Germline CDR1 is SGDLS and CDR2 is YYNGEE. The CDR3 bases are TGTGCCAGCAGCGTAGCTACAGGAGGGGAGACCCAGTACTTC. As protein: CASSVATGGETQYF.

This rearrangement joins TRBV10-3 to TRBJ2-2; 9 bases align to TRBD1. The trim removed 2 bases at V and 4 bases at J, leaving 5 bases unmatched. The CDR3 has 16 residues. The V gene's germline CDR1 is ENHRY and CDR2 SYGVKD. CDR3: CAISEPGQGSTGELFF. The DNA of the CDR3 is TGTGCCATCAGTGAGCCGGGACAGGGCAGCACCGGGGAGCTGTTTTTT.

The chain uses TRBV7-9 and TRBJ1-1; 11 bases map to TRBD1. The CDR3 spans 14 residues. V shed 5 bases and J 5 bases; nucleotides not matched to a gene: 4. Germline V lookup: CDR1 SEHNR, CDR2 FQNEAQ (reference sequence). The DNA of the CDR3 is TGTGCCAGCAGCCCCGGGACAGGGGGAACTGAAGCTTTCTTT. Translation gives CASSPGTGGTEAFF. The full variable domain, its missing parts supplied by reference TRBV7-9 and TRBJ1-1, is DTGVSQNPRHKITKRGQNVTFRCDPISEHNRLYWYRQTLGQGPEFLTYFQNEAQLEKSRLLSDRFSAERPKGSFSTLEIQRTEQGDSAMYLCASSPGTGGTEAFFGQGTRLTVV.

This clone occurred a few times. The chain uses TRBV7-9 and TRBJ2-3; 11 bases are a match to TRBD2. CDR1 SEHNR and CDR2 FQNEAQ come from the germline V gene (reference sequence). The J segment lost 0 bases and the V segment lost 6 bases, leaving 5 bases of the junction unmatched. The CDR3 is 16 amino acids. The CDR3 region is CASSPGLAASTDTQYF. Here the CDR3 DNA reads TGTGCCAGCAGTCCGGGACTAGCGGCTAGCACAGATACGCAGTATTTT.

The rearrangement uses TRBV29-1 and TRBJ2-5, with D uncertain. Near its end, the DNA agrees better with TRBJ2-7, so the J call may be wrong. The germline V gene has CDR1 SQVTM and CDR2 ANQGSEA. This CDR3 has 15 amino acids. The CDR3 DNA sequence: TGCAGCGTTGAAATTGAGGCAAAAAGCTCCTACGAGCAGTACTTC. This gives the protein CSVEIEAKSSYEQYF.

CDR3 sequence (DNA): TGTGCCAGCAGGCCGGCCCGGGACAGGGGGCAAGACGAGCAGTACTTC. This sequence encodes CASRPARDRGQDEQYF. The rearrangement joins TRBV6-6 to TRBJ2-7, with 12 bases lining up with TRBD1. Germline values: CDR1 MNHNY, CDR2 SVGAGI (reference sequence). Trimming removed 6 bases from V and 5 bases from J; junction bases left unmatched: 11. This CDR3 is built from 16 residues.

Written as DNA, the CDR3 is TGTGCCAGCAGTTACGGGGGGACAGGAGTCTTCTACGAGCAGTACTTC. This gives the protein CASSYGGTGVFYEQYF. The rearrangement links TRBV27 to TRBJ2-7, with D possibly matching TRBD1 (8 bases). This CDR3 comprises 16 residues. V lost 4 bases and J 3 bases, leaving 19 bases between the germline ends. CDR1 is MNHEY and CDR2 is SMNVEV in the germline V gene (reference sequence).

J is TRBJ1-1 and V is TRBV5-1; unclear D gene. CDR3 length equals 12 residues. The V end was cut by 7 bases, the J end by 1 base, with 8 bases between. The V gene's germline CDR1 is SGHRS and CDR2 YFSETQ. CDR3 bases: TGCGCCAGCCATGAGGGGAACACTGAAGCTTTCTTT. Amino acids: CASHEGNTEAFF. Together with reference TRBV5-1 and TRBJ1-1, the CDR3 gives the full variable domain: KAGVTQTPRYLIKTRGQQVTLSCSPISGHRSVSWYQQTPGQGLQFLFEYFSETQRNKGNFPGRFSGRQFSNSRSEMNVSTLELGDSALYLCASHEGNTEAFFGQGTRLTVV.

This clone showed up just once. The chain combines TRBV5-4 with TRBJ2-1, with a tentative D call TRBD2 (5 bases). Per germline, CDR1 SGHNT and CDR2 YYREEE (reference sequence). V was clipped by 0 bases and J by 4 bases, with 11 bases between them. This CDR3 contains 15 residues. DNA for the CDR3: TGTGCCAGCAGCTTGGGCGGGCTCCGTTACAATGAGCAGTTCTTC. This gives the protein CASSLGGLRYNEQFF.

This CDR3 reads CASSPPQGIGSPLHF. The CDR3 coding sequence is TGCGCCAGCAGCCCCCCGCAGGGAATTGGTTCACCCCTCCACTTT. This rearrangement joins TRBV4-1 to TRBJ1-6; perhaps TRBD1 as D (5 bases). The V and J ends lost 4 bases and 9 bases respectively, with 16 bases between them. CDR1 and CDR2 from the germline V gene are MGHRA and YSYEKL. The length of the CDR3 is 15 residues.

The V and J genes are TRBV6-4 and TRBJ2-1, with 10 bases lining up with TRBD2. CDR3 length: 17 amino acids. CDR1 is MRHNA, CDR2 SNTAGT, per germline. The ends lost 0 bases at V and 4 bases at J; junction bases unmatched: 6. Here the CDR3 reads CASSDSASGGGYNEQFF. DNA for the CDR3: TGTGCCAGCAGTGACTCGGCTAGCGGGGGCGGTTACAATGAGCAGTTCTTC.

This clone has only one observation. The chain combines TRBV19 with TRBJ2-3; D possibly corresponds to TRBD1 (6 bases). CDR1 LNHDA and CDR2 SQIVND come from the germline V gene (reference sequence). The CDR3 extends over 14 amino acids. V lost 4 bases and J 1 base, leaving 9 bases between the germline ends. The DNA for the CDR3 is TGTGCCAGTAGTACAGGGGCCCGCACAGATACGCAGTATTTT. It is translated as CASSTGARTDTQYF.

This clone was observed a single time. CDR3 sequence reads: CASGSGVDGYTF. Here the CDR3 DNA reads TGTGCTTCAGGCTCCGGGGTGGATGGCTACACCTTC. J is TRBJ1-2 and V is TRBV10-3; D unclear. The CDR3 sequence is 12 residues long. Germline V gene data show CDR1 as ENHRY and CDR2 as SYGVKD.

The CDR3 DNA follows: TGTGCCAGCAGCAGAAGTGGGGGCGTACGAGGGGGAACCTACGAGCAGTACTTC. This encodes CASSRSGGVRGGTYEQYF. This chain joins TRBV7-2 and TRBJ2-7, with D perhaps matching TRBD1 (6 bases). The CDR3 covers 18 residues. V was shortened by 5 bases and J by 2 bases, with 25 bases between the two germline ends. Germline V gene sequence: CDR1 SGHTA, CDR2 FQGNSA.

This clone showed up just once. The genes are TRBV29-1 and TRBJ2-5, with 15 bases lining up with TRBD2. V was pared by 6 bases and J by 5 bases, with 13 bases of the junction left unmatched. Germline V CDR1 and CDR2: SQVTM, ANQGSEA. This CDR3 has 17 residues. CDR3 loop: CSVTGTSGGPARETQYF. The CDR3 region has the DNA TGCAGCGTAACCGGGACTAGCGGGGGGCCGGCAAGGGAGACCCAGTACTTC.

This chain joins TRBV5-1 and TRBJ2-3; 9 bases match TRBD2. Germline V CDR1 and CDR2: SGHRS, YFSETQ. After removal of 4 bases from V and 3 bases from J, the junction contained 9 bases not matched to a gene. CDR3 length: 16 amino acids. The CDR3 region has the DNA TGCGCCAGCAGCCACGGCTATAGCGGGGGTACAGATACGCAGTATTTT. Translated: CASSHGYSGGTDTQYF.

This chain joins TRBV5-6 and TRBJ2-7, with a weak D call TRBD2 (6 bases). The germline CDR1 and CDR2 sequences are SGHDT and YYEEEE. Between the trimmed V and J ends, which lost 0 bases and 0 bases, there was a span of 13 bases. The CDR3 sequence is 16 residues long. CDR3 bases: TGTGCCAGCAGCTTGGCCGGGACTCAGTTCTCCTACGAGCAGTACTTC. It specifies CASSLAGTQFSYEQYF.

This chain links TRBV13 with TRBJ2-7; 12 bases map to TRBD2. Per germline, CDR1 PRHDT and CDR2 FYEKMQ (reference sequence). There are 16 residues in the CDR3. V was pared by 4 bases and J by 0 bases, with 4 bases of the junction left unmatched. In nucleotides, the CDR3 is TGTGCCAGCAGCTCTACTAGCGGGGGGACCTCCTACGAGCAGTACTTC. Protein sequence: CASSSTSGGTSYEQYF.

The table lists this clone with a count of one. The chain recombines TRBV5-6 with TRBJ2-5, with D perhaps TRBD1 (7 bases). V was clipped by 4 bases and J by 1 base, with 11 bases between them. This CDR3 is 14 amino acids long. CDR1 and CDR2 from the germline V gene are SGHDT and YYEEEE. CDR3 loop: CASSRRGVQETQYF. The CDR3 DNA reads TGTGCCAGCAGCCGCAGGGGGGTCCAAGAGACCCAGTACTTC.

The chain combines TRBV11-1 with TRBJ1-2, with 9 nucleotides matching TRBD1. Germline CDR1 reads SGHAT; CDR2 reads FQDESV (reference sequence). The CDR3 totals 13 residues. J was trimmed by 3 bases and V by 6 bases; bases with no gene match: 2. The CDR3 region is CASSRDRDYGYTF. The CDR3 DNA is TGTGCCAGCAGTCGGGACAGGGACTATGGCTACACCTTC. Looking up the rest from reference TRBV11-1 and TRBJ1-2 gives the full variable domain: EAEVAQSPRYKITEKSQAVAFWCDPISGHATLYWYRQILGQGPELLVQFQDESVVDDSQLPKDRFSAERLKGVDSTLKIQPAELGDSAMYLCASSRDRDYGYTFGSGTRLTVV.

DNA for the CDR3: TGTGCCAGCAGTTACCGACAGGGGAGCAATCAGCCCCAGCATTTT. This gives the protein CASSYRQGSNQPQHF. This chain uses TRBV6-5 with TRBJ1-5; 8 nucleotides agree with TRBD1. The CDR3 covers 15 residues. Germline CDR1 is MNHEY and CDR2 is SVGAGI. The junction had 1 base not matched to a gene; V was cut back by 2 bases and J by 1 base.